Presented here are 8 T cell receptor beta chains from one specimen sequenced in a study of T cells in Graves' hyperthyroidism and ophthalmopathy. Amplification of TCR beta CDR3 regions was performed using RNA transcripts as template. With the HTBI primer set, the TCR CDR3 went through a first round of RT-PCR. In TCRdb, the multiplex PCR reads were re-called with MiXCR into one record per CDR3 protein. The data hold approximately 200,000 distinct CDR3 sequences, with about 17% observed a single time. Specimen: blood. These receptors came from a man in his forties with Graves' hyperthyroidism.

This clonotype was recorded a few times. J is TRBJ1-2 and V is TRBV7-2, with a tentative D call TRBD1 (5 bases). This CDR3 contains 14 residues. Germline CDR1 reads SGHTA; CDR2 reads FQGNSA. V was cut by 5 bases and J by 7 bases, with 17 bases left in between. CDR3 amino acids: CASSQSPGSSGYTF. DNA for the CDR3: TGTGCCAGCAGCCAAAGTCCAGGGTCTTCTGGCTACACCTTC. Complete variable domain (other parts from reference TRBV7-2 and TRBJ1-2): GAGVSQSPSNKVTEKGKDVELRCDPISGHTALYWYRQSLGQGLEFLIYFQGNSAPDKSGLPSDRFSAERTGGSVSTLTIQRTQQEDSAVYLCASSQSPGSSGYTFGSGTRLTVV.

This clonotype was seen ten or more times. The rearrangement uses TRBV6-1 and TRBJ2-4; tentative D call: TRBD2 (6 bases). Trimming stripped 6 bases from V and 7 bases from J, with 16 bases between. The CDR3 loop spans 14 amino acids. Per germline, CDR1 MNHNS and CDR2 SASEGT. The CDR3 region has the DNA TGTGCCAGCAGCGCGGGACCGGGGGATAACATTCAGTACTTC. Encoded protein: CASSAGPGDNIQYF.

The sample holds many counts of this clonotype. The chain has TRBV6-2 or TRBV6-3 and TRBJ2-7; D possibly uses TRBD1 or TRBD2 (5 bases each). The V gene lost 5 bases and the J gene lost 5 bases, with 19 bases spanning the gap. Germline V gives CDR1 MNHEY, CDR2 SVGEGT. The CDR3 consists of 15 residues. The chain's CDR3 is CASSTGLFSGHEQYF. As DNA, the CDR3 is TGTGCCAGCAGTACGGGGCTCTTCTCGGGCCACGAGCAGTACTTC.

This clonotype was seen more than once but under ten times. The CDR3 here is CASSLRGDRTRGYTF. The CDR3 nucleotides are TGTGCCAGCAGCTTAAGGGGGGACAGAACGAGAGGCTACACCTTC. This chain links TRBV7-2 with TRBJ1-2; 7 bases fit TRBD1. Trimming removed 2 bases from V and 8 bases from J; junction bases left unmatched: 11. Germline assignment: CDR1 SGHTA and CDR2 FQGNSA. The CDR3 is made up of 15 amino acids.

Only one count was recorded for this clonotype. Being one base from a much bigger clone, this may be a read error. V and J are TRBV11-3 and TRBJ2-1, with D possibly called TRBD1 or TRBD2 (6 bases each). There are 17 residues in the CDR3. The germline V gene encodes CDR1 SGHNT and CDR2 YENEEA. V lost 4 bases and J lost 0, with 16 bases in between. This chain's CDR3 is CASSSGVRESSYNEQFF. The CDR3 DNA reads as TGTGCCAGCAGCTCAGGGGTCCGGGAGAGCTCCTACAATGAGCAGTTCTTC.

This clonotype was seen ten or more times. The J gene is TRBJ2-5, the V gene TRBV2; D may be TRBD1 (5 bases). CDR1 is SNHLY and CDR2 is FYNNEI in the germline V gene. This CDR3 comprises 14 residues. Trimming left V 8 bases short and J 5 bases short, with 18 bases between. In DNA form, the CDR3 reads TGTGCCAGCGCCCCACTGCAGGGTGGGGAGACCCAGTACTTC. It translates to CASAPLQGGETQYF.

The chain joins TRBV4-3 to TRBJ1-2; TRBD1 matches 7 bases. This CDR3 comprises 17 residues. J was trimmed by 4 bases and V by 0 bases; bases with no gene match: 11. Germline V CDR1 and CDR2: LGHNA, YSLEER. CDR3 residues: CASSQEIGQAGSYGYTF. Written as DNA, the CDR3 is TGCGCCAGCAGCCAAGAAATCGGACAGGCCGGTTCCTATGGCTACACCTTC.

This clonotype was found many times. The J gene is TRBJ2-7, the V gene TRBV11-3; D unclear. The CDR3 sequence is 8 residues long. Per germline, CDR1 SGHNT and CDR2 YENEEA. The germline V and J ends were trimmed by 10 bases and 7 bases, with 5 bases remaining between them. The chain's CDR3 is CATLEQYF. In nucleotides, the CDR3 is TGTGCCACCCTGGAGCAGTACTTC.